Listed below are T cell receptor beta chains from one sample, sequenced in a study of shared clonotypes between healthy human individuals. The protocol was immunoSEQ multiplex PCR, while the TCRdb copy is restricted to in-frame clones and leaves out a portion. The data show approximately 500,000 clones, less than 85% seen once. The sequenced sample was PBMCs. The receptors shown here come from a woman between 35 and 50 years old in good health. Some clones in this sample may be carry-over from other donors' samples. The conserved cysteine and the conserved F or W are not part of the CDR3 here. Fields, in order: CDR3 protein, V gene, J gene, clone size. Clone sizes are given selectively: once, few, many, or a class where the clone is expanded.

CDR3 protein: ASSLMLLAFRDTQY
V gene: TRBV4-1
J gene: TRBJ2-3
clone size: NA

CDR3 protein: AISGPVGGEQY
V gene: TRBV10-3
J gene: TRBJ2-7
clone size: NA

CDR3 protein: ASSPAGGSSYEQY
V gene: TRBV9
J gene: TRBJ2-7
clone size: NA

CDR3 protein: ASLRDTHNEQF
V gene: TRBV2
J gene: TRBJ2-1
clone size: NA

CDR3 protein: ATGDRGYYGYT
V gene: TRBV6-1
J gene: TRBJ1-2
clone size: NA

CDR3 protein: ASSRGTGGANGYT
V gene: TRBV28
J gene: TRBJ1-2
clone size: NA

CDR3 protein: ASSLEAREGGDEQY
V gene: TRBV5-1
J gene: TRBJ2-7
clone size: NA

CDR3 protein: ATTDVGGSYEQY
V gene: TRBV27
J gene: TRBJ2-7
clone size: few

CDR3 protein: ASSFRRDYSTDTQY
V gene: TRBV28
J gene: TRBJ2-3
clone size: NA

CDR3 protein: ASSWGLLNTDTQY
V gene: TRBV19
J gene: TRBJ2-3
clone size: NA

CDR3 protein: ASSEVVAGNTF
V gene: TRBV2
J gene: TRBJ1-1
clone size: once

CDR3 protein: ASSWTSGSGANVLT
V gene: TRBV5-1
J gene: TRBJ2-6
clone size: NA

CDR3 protein: ASSYTGTVANYGYT
V gene: TRBV28
J gene: TRBJ1-2
clone size: once

CDR3 protein: ASGGGRFTEAF
V gene: TRBV28
J gene: TRBJ1-1
clone size: NA

CDR3 protein: ASSLVIQRDYNEQF
V gene: TRBV5-1
J gene: TRBJ2-1
clone size: NA

CDR3 protein: ASSEYDEQY
V gene: TRBV28
J gene: TRBJ2-7
clone size: NA

CDR3 protein: ASSLDLGVTEAF
V gene: TRBV5-1
J gene: TRBJ1-1
clone size: few

CDR3 protein: ASGLAGVDEQF
V gene: TRBV7-9
J gene: TRBJ2-1
clone size: NA

CDR3 protein: SVSLSGPTRTGELF
V gene: TRBV29-1
J gene: TRBJ2-2
clone size: NA

CDR3 protein: APRVAGSQETQY
V gene: TRBV4-1
J gene: TRBJ2-5
clone size: NA

CDR3 protein: ASSIRDPFSYEQY
V gene: TRBV5-1
J gene: TRBJ2-7
clone size: once

CDR3 protein: ASSPNQGVNQPQH
V gene: TRBV18
J gene: TRBJ1-5
clone size: NA

CDR3 protein: SVLDRGQDSPLH
V gene: TRBV29-1
J gene: TRBJ1-6
clone size: once